The 6 T cell receptor beta chains reported below all come from one sample, sequenced in a study of cytomegalovirus exposure and HLA in healthy donors. The study ran its PCR with 60 Vbeta and 13 Jbeta primers. This table comes from immunoSEQ multiplex PCR, and its TCRdb copy is limited to in-frame clones, with some not included. This sample has under 200,000 clones, with about four fifths found just once. Material: PBMCs. Every receptor here comes from a woman in her late teens or twenties in good health and CMV-seronegative.

The rearrangement links TRBV11-3 to TRBJ1-2; TRBD1 agrees at 11 bases. The trim removed 5 bases at V and 5 bases at J, leaving 13 bases unmatched. Germline V gene sequence: CDR1 SGHNT, CDR2 YENEEA. The CDR3 covers 17 residues. This CDR3 is CASSPSRTGGLWYGYTF. The CDR3 DNA reads as TGTGCCAGCAGCCCCTCCCGGACAGGGGGCCTCTGGTATGGCTACACCTTC.

CDR3 bases: TGTGCCAGCAGCTCGACAGGGGGAACGAATCAGCCCCAGCATTTT. Translating gives CASSSTGGTNQPQHF. The rearrangement links TRBV7-2 to TRBJ1-5, with 9 bases identical to TRBD1. This CDR3 spans 15 amino acids. Germline assignment: CDR1 SGHTA and CDR2 FQGNSA. With V trimmed by 4 bases and J by 4 bases, 5 bases remained unmatched.

V gene TRBV5-4 combines with J gene TRBJ1-5, with 7 bases fitting TRBD1. Trimming at V came to 4 bases and at J to 3 bases, leaving 7 bases not matched to a gene. This CDR3 spans 15 amino acids. Germline-derived CDR1 and CDR2 are SGHNT and YYREEE (reference sequence). CDR3 sequence reads: CASSQGVENNQPQHF. The CDR3 region has the DNA TGTGCCAGCAGCCAGGGGGTCGAGAACAATCAGCCCCAGCATTTT.

The V call is TRBV10-1, the J call TRBJ2-1; D not resolved. Trimming cost V 3 bases and J 7 bases, with 10 bases left between them. Germline CDR1 is WNHNN and CDR2 is SYGVQD (reference sequence). The CDR3 is made up of 13 amino acids. The CDR3 bases are TGCGCCAGCAGTGATCGCACGGTAAATGAGCAGTTCTTC. This translates into CASSDRTVNEQFF.

J is TRBJ2-4 and V is TRBV28; 7 bases are a match to TRBD2. CDR3 length: 15 amino acids. Germline V lookup: CDR1 MDHEN, CDR2 SYDVKM. V lost 11 bases and J lost 0; bases outside the gene matches: 10. The CDR3 DNA reads TGTGCCGTCAGCAGCGGGGCTTTAGCCAAAAACATTCAGTACTTC. It codes for CAVSSGALAKNIQYF.

This clone was detected once. The chain has TRBV5-1 and TRBJ2-7, with TRBD2 identical over 9 bases. Germline trimming cut 0 bases from V and 3 bases from J; bases unmatched to any gene: 4. Germline V gene lookup returns CDR1 SGHRS and CDR2 YFSETQ. The length of the CDR3 is 15 residues. CDR3 nucleotides: TGCGCCAGCAGCTTGGTAGCGGGAGAGAACTACGAGCAGTACTTC. The encoded protein is CASSLVAGENYEQYF.